This T cell receptor (beta chain) is drawn from a study of cytomegalovirus exposure and HLA in healthy donors. Study results and caveats: Cytomegalovirus-associated status was assigned to about 180 TCR beta chains. A later analysis revealed that TCR association rates differed between HLA loci, peaking at DRB1 and bottoming out at HLA-C.

Both 60 Vbeta primers and 13 Jbeta primers went into the PCR. Original handling: As a later analysis found, there were 82 million or so unique TCR beta chains, of which about 10 million were shared. Sequencing was performed with immunoSEQ multiplex PCR; in TCRdb, only in-frame clones are kept and a portion is missing. The V and J calls and clone size come from that table; D and trimming were worked out from the DNA. This repertoire includes around 120,000 clones. The CDR3 is 14 amino acids. The ends were cut back, 4 bases at V and 0 bases at J, with 9 bases in the middle. CDR1 is SQVTM and CDR2 is ANQGSEA in the germline V gene. On this clone: The antigen remains undetermined.

The receptor comes from a man younger than 35 in good health and CMV-seronegative. V gene TRBV29-1 combines with J gene TRBJ2-2; D is ambiguous. The sequenced sample was PBMCs. The CDR3 nucleotides are TGCAGCGTTGTCTTGTCAGCGAACACCGGGGAGCTGTTTTTT. Its translation: CSVVLSANTGELFF.